This T cell receptor beta chain was profiled in a study of blood T cell repertoires in COVID-19. This clone was counted between two and nine times. Clones were read by immunoSEQ multiplex PCR, and TCRdb kept only the in-frame ones, dropping some. This sample has some 69,000 clones, with nearly 80% found just once. Losses at the gene ends were 5 bases for V and 1 base for J; bases not matched to a gene: 7. The germline CDR1 and CDR2 sequences are LNHDA and SQIVND (reference sequence). The CDR3 has 15 amino acids. The chain carries TRBV19 and TRBJ1-1; TRBD1 agrees at 7 bases. What was sequenced was peripheral blood. This receptor was identified in a human donor in a cohort sampled during active COVID-19. CDR3 coding DNA: TGTGCCAGTAGTCCAAAGACAGGGAAGAACACTGAAGCTTTCTTT. It translates to CASSPKTGKNTEAFF.